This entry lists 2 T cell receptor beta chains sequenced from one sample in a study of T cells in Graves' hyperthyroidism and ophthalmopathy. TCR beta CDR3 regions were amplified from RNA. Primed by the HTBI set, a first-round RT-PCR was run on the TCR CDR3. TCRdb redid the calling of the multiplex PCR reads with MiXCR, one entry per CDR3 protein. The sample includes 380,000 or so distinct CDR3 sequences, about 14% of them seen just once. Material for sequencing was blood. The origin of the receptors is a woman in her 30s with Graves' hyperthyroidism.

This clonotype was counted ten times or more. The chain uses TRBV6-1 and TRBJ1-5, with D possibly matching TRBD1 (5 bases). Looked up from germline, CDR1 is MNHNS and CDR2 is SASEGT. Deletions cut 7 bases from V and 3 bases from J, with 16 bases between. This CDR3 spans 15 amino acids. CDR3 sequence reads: CASINRDGYNQPQHF. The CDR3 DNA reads TGTGCCAGCATCAACCGGGACGGCTACAATCAGCCCCAGCATTTT.

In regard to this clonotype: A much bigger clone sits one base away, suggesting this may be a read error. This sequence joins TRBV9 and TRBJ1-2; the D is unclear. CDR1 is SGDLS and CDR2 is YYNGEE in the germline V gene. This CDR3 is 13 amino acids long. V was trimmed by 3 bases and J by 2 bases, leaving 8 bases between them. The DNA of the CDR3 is TGTGCCAGCAGCGGGACGGACAACTATGGCTACACCTTC. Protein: CASSGTDNYGYTF.